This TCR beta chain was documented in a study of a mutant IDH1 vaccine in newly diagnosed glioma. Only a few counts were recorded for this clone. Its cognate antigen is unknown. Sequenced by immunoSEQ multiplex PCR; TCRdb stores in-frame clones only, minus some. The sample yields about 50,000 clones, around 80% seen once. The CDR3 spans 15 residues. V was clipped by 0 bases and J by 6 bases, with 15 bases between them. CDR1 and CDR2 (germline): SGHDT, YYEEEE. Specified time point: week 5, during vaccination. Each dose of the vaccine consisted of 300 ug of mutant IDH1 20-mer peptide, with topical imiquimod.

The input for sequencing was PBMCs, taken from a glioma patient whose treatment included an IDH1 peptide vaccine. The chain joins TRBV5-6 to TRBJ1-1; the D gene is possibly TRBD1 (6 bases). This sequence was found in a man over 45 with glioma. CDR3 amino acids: CASSLASGEAAEAFF. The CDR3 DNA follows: TGTGCCAGCAGCTTGGCGTCAGGGGAGGCGGCTGAAGCTTTCTTT.